This entry is about one TCR beta chain. The protocol was immunoSEQ multiplex PCR, while the TCRdb copy is restricted to in-frame clones and leaves out a portion. Found here are about 49,000 clones, around 89% of them singletons; the top ten hold approximately 5%. The sample comes from a study of T cell changes during pregnancy in multiple sclerosis. The sequence was collected from a female donor in good health, enrolled as a control in a pregnancy study. The specimen comprised peripheral blood, sampled after pregnancy.

The CDR3 sequence is CASSVPGGRYETQYF. For the CDR3, the DNA is TGTGCCAGCAGCGTTCCGGGGGGCAGGTATGAGACCCAGTACTTC. The gene calls are TRBV9 and TRBJ2-5, with D possibly matching TRBD2 (7 bases). V lost 2 bases, J lost 5 bases, and 16 bases lay in between. The CDR3 is 15 amino acids. Germline V lookup: CDR1 SGDLS, CDR2 YYNGEE.